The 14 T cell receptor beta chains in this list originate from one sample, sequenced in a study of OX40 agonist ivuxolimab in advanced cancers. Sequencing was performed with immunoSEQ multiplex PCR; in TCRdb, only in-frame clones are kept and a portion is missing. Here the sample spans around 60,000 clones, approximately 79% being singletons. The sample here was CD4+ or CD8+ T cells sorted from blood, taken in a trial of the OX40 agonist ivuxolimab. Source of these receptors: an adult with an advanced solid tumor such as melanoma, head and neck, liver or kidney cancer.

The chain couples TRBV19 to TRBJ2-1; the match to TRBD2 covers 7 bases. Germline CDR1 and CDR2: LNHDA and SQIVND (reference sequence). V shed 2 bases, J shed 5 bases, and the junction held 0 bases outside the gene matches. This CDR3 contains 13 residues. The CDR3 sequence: CASSISGNNEQFF. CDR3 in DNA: TGTGCCAGTAGTATAAGCGGGAACAATGAGCAGTTCTTC.

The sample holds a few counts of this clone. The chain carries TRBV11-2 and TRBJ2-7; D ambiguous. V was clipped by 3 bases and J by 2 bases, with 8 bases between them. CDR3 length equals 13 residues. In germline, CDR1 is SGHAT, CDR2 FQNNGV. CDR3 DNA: TGTGCCAGCAGCTTGGAAACGCCCTACGAGCAGTACTTC. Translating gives CASSLETPYEQYF.

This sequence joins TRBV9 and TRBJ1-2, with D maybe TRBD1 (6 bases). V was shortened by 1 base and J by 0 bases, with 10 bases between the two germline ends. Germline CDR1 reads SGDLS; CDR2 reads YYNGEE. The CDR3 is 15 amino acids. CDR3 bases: TGTGCCAGCAGCGTAAGCCAGGGGACTAACTATGGCTACACCTTC. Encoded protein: CASSVSQGTNYGYTF.

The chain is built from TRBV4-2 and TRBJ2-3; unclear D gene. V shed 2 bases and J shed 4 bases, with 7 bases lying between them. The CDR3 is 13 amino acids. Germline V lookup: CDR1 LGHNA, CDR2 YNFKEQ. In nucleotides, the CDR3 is TGTGCCAGCAGCCAAACCGGCCCAGATACGCAGTATTTT. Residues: CASSQTGPDTQYF.

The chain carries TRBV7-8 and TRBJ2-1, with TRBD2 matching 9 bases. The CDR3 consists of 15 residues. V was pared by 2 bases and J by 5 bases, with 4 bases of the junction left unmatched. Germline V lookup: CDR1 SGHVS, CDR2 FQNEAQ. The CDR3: CASSLISGSDNEQFF. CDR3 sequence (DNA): TGTGCCAGCAGCTTAATTAGCGGGAGTGACAATGAGCAGTTCTTC.

The CDR3 region is CASSRGQGNEKLFF. Here the CDR3 DNA reads TGCGCCAGCAGTAGGGGACAGGGTAATGAAAAACTGTTTTTT. The rearrangement joins TRBV23-1 to TRBJ1-4; TRBD1 agrees at 9 bases. TRBV23-1 is filed as an ORF, its function uncertain. J gave up 4 bases and V 5 bases, and 2 bases lay outside the gene matches. The CDR3 loop spans 14 amino acids.

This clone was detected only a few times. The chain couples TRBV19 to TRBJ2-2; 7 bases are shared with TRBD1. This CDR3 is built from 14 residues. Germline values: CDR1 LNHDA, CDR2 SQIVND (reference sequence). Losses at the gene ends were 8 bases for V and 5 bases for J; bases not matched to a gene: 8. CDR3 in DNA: TGTGCCAGTTCCCAGACAGGGTCGACCGGGGAGCTGTTTTTT. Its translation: CASSQTGSTGELFF. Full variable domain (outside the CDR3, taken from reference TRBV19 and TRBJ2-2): DGGITQSPKYLFRKEGQNVTLSCEQNLNHDAMYWYRQDPGQGLRLIYYSQIVNDFQKGDIAEGYSVSREKKESFPLTVTSAQKNPTAFYLCASSQTGSTGELFFGEGSRLTVL.

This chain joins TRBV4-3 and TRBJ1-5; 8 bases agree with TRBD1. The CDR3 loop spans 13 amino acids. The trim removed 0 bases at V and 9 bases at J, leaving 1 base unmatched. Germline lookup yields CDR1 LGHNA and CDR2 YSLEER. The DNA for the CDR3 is TGCGCCAGCAGCCAAGATGACAGGGGGCCCCAGCATTTT. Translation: CASSQDDRGPQHF.

The CDR3 DNA follows: TGTGCCAGCAGTGAGACAGGGGGCGCCCACACTGAAGCTTTCTTT. Translation gives CASSETGGAHTEAFF. This sequence joins TRBV28 and TRBJ1-1; TRBD1 aligns across 10 bases. The ends lost 5 bases at V and 3 bases at J; junction bases unmatched: 6. The CDR3 totals 15 residues. CDR1 is MDHEN, CDR2 SYDVKM, per germline.

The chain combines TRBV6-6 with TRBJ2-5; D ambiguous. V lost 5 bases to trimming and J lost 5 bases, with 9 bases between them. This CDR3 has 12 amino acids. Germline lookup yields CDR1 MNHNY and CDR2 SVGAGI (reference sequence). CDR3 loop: CASSPSTETQYF. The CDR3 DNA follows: TGTGCCAGCAGTCCTTCAACGGAGACCCAGTACTTC.

The CDR3 is CASSLASGGMGEQYF. The CDR3 DNA follows: TGCGCCAGCAGCTTGGCTAGCGGGGGAATGGGCGAGCAGTACTTC. This chain links TRBV5-1 with TRBJ2-7; 10 positions agree with TRBD2. The germline CDR1 and CDR2 sequences are SGHRS and YFSETQ. Trimming took 0 bases from V and 6 from J; bases not matched to a gene: 6. The CDR3 is 15 residues long.

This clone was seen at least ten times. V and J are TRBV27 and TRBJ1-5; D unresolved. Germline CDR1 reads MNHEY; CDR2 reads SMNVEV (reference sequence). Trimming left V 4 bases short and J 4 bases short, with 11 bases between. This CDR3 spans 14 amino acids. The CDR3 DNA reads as TGTGCCAGCAGTTATTCAGGTGGGAATCAGCCCCAGCATTTT. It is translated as CASSYSGGNQPQHF.

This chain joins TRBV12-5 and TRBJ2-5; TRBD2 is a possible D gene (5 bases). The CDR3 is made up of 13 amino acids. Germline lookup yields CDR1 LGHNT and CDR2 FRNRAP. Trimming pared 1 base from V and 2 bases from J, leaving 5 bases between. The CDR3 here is CASGLAGQETQYF. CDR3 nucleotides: TGTGCTAGTGGTTTGGCGGGGCAAGAGACCCAGTACTTC.

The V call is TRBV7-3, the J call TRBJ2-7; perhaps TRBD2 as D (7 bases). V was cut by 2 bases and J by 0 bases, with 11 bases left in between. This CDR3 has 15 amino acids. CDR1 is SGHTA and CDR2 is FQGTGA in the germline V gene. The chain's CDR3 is CASSLAGASSYEQYF. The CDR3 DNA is TGTGCCAGCAGCTTAGCGGGGGCTAGCTCCTACGAGCAGTACTTC.